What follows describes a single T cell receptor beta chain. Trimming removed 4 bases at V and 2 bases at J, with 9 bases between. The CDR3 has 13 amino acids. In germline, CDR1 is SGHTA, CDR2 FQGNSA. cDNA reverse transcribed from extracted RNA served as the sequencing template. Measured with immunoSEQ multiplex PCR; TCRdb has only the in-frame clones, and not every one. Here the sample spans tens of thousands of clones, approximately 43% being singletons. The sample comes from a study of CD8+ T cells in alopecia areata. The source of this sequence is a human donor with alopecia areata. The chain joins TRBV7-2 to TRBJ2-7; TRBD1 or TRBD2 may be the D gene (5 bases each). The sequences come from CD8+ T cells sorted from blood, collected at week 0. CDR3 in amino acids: CASSSRGPYEQYF. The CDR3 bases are TGTGCCAGCAGCTCGAGGGGTCCCTACGAGCAGTACTTC.